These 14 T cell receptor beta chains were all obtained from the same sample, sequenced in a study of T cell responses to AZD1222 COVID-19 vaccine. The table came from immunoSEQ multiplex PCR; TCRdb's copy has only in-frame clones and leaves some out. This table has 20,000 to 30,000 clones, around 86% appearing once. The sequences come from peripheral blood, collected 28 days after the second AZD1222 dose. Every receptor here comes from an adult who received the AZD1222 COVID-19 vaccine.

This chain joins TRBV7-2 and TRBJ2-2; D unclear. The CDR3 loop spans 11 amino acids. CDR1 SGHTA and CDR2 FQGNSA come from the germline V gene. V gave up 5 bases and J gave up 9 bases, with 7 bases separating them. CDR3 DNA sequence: TGTGCCAGCAGCCCCGGACGGGAGCTGTTTTTT. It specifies CASSPGRELFF.

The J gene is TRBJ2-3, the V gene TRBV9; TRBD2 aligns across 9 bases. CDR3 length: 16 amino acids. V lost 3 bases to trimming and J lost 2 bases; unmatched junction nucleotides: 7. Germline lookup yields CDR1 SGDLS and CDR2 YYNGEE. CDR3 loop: CASSETLAGNTDTQYF. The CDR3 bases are TGTGCCAGCAGCGAGACCCTAGCGGGGAACACAGATACGCAGTATTTT.

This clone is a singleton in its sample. CDR3 amino acids: CASSWTGGNYGYTF. The CDR3 coding sequence is TGCGCCAGCAGCTGGACAGGGGGCAACTATGGCTACACCTTC. This chain uses TRBV5-1 with TRBJ1-2, with 11 bases fitting TRBD1. Germline loops: CDR1 SGHRS, CDR2 YFSETQ. The CDR3 runs to 14 residues. Trimming removed 3 bases from V and 2 bases from J; junction bases left unmatched: 0. The full variable domain, in which reference TRBV5-1 and TRBJ1-2 provide the parts outside the CDR3, is KAGVTQTPRYLIKTRGQQVTLSCSPISGHRSVSWYQQTPGQGLQFLFEYFSETQRNKGNFPGRFSGRQFSNSRSEMNVSTLELGDSALYLCASSWTGGNYGYTFGSGTRLTVV.

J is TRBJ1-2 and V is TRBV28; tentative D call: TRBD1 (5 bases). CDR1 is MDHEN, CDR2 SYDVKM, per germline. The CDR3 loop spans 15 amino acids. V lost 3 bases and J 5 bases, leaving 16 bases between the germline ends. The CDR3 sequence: CASSFSGTNLYGYTF. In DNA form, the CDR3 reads TGTGCCAGCAGTTTCTCCGGGACTAACTTGTATGGCTACACCTTC.

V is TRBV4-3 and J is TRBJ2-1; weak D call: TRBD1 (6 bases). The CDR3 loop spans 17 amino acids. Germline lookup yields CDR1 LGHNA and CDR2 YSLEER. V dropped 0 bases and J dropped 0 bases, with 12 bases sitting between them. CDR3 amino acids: CASSQDGQGSSYNEQFF. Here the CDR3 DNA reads TGCGCCAGCAGCCAAGATGGGCAGGGGTCCTCCTACAATGAGCAGTTCTTC.

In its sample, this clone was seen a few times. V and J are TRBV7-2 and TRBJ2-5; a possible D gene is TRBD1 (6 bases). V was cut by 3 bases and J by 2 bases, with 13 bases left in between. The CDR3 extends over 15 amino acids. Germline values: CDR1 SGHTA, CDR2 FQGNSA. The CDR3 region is CASSFRGVGQETQYF. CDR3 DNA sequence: TGTGCCAGCAGCTTCAGGGGAGTGGGGCAAGAGACCCAGTACTTC.

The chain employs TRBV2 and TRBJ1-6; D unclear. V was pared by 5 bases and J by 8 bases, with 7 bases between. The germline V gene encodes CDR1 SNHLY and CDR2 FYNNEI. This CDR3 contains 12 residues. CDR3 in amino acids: CASSTSDSPLHF. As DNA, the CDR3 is TGTGCCAGCAGTACGAGCGATTCACCCCTCCACTTT.

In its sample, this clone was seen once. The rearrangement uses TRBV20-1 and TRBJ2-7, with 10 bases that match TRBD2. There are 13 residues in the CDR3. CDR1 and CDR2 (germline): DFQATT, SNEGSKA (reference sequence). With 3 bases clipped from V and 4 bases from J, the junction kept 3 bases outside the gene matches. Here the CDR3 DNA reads TGCAGTGCTAGTCCTAGCGGGAGATACGAGCAGTACTTC. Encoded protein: CSASPSGRYEQYF.

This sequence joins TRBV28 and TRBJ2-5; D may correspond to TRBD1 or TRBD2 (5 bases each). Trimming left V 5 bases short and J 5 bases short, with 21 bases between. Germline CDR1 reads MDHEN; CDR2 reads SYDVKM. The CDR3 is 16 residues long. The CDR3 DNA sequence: TGTGCCAGCAGTCCTATATCCCCCGAGGGGTTCGAGACCCAGTACTTC. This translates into CASSPISPEGFETQYF.

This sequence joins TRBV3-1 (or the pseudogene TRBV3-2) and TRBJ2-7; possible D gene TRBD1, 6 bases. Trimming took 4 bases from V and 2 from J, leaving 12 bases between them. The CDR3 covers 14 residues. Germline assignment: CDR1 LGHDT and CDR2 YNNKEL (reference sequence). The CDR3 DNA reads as TGTGCCAGCAGCCCAAGGGGGACGACCTACGAGCAGTACTTC. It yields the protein CASSPRGTTYEQYF.

CDR3 nucleotides: TGTGCCAGCAGCGCACAAACAGTGAACACCGGGGAGCTGTTTTTT. This sequence encodes CASSAQTVNTGELFF. V usage is TRBV9 and J usage is TRBJ2-2; D gene ambiguous. The V gene lost 3 bases and the J gene lost 1 base, with 10 bases spanning the gap. This CDR3 region has 15 residues. Germline assignment: CDR1 SGDLS and CDR2 YYNGEE.

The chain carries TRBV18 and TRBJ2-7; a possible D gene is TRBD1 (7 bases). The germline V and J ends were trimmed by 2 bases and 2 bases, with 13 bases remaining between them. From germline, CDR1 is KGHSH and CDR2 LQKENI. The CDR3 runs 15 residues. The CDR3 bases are TGTGCCAGCTCACCAGTTAGCGGACAGGCCTACGAGCAGTACTTC. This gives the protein CASSPVSGQAYEQYF. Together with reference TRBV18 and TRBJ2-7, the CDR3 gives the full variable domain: NAGVMQNPRHLVRRRGQEARLRCSPMKGHSHVYWYRQLPEEGLKFMVYLQKENIIDESGMPKERFSAEFPKEGPSILRIQQVVRGDSAAYFCASSPVSGQAYEQYFGPGTRLTVT.

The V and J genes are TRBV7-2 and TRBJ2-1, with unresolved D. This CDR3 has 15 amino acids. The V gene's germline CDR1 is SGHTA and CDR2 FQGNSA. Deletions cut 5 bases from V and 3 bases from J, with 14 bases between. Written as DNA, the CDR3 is TGTGCCAGCAGCCCCAGTGCGGATATCTACAATGAGCAGTTCTTC. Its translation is CASSPSADIYNEQFF.

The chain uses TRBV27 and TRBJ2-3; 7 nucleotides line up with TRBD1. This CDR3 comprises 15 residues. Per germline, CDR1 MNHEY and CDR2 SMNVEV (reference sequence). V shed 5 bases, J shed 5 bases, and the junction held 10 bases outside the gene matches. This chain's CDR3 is CASSNRQGLGDTQYF. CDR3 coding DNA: TGTGCCAGCAGTAATCGACAGGGCTTGGGAGATACGCAGTATTTT.